This T cell receptor beta chain was sequenced for a study of cytomegalovirus exposure and HLA in healthy donors. Study-wide context: T cells numbering some 170 million yielded 117 million unique TCR beta sequences in an earlier analysis. General study results and limits: Fewer N-insertions than the approximately 610-donor mean were reportedly shown by an Asian-associated ancestry cluster in a later analysis. Later analysis showed most CMV-associated TCR beta chains appearing HLA-restricted.

The PCR employed 60 Vbeta primers together with 13 Jbeta primers. Here immunoSEQ multiplex PCR was the method, and the copy in TCRdb shows in-frame clones only, minus some. This table has 170,000 or so clones, about four fifths appearing once. Note on this clone: Antigen: not known.

Donors showed nominal health when sampled, although they likely had unrecorded immune exposures. Material: PBMCs. This sequence originates from a man aged 50 to 59 in good health and CMV-seronegative.

The DNA for the CDR3 is TGTGCCAGTAGTGGACAGGGAAGCAATCAGCCCCAGCATTTT. Translation gives CASSGQGSNQPQHF. The chain employs TRBV19 and TRBJ1-5; TRBD1 matches 8 bases. V lost 5 bases, J lost 1 base, and 1 base stayed unmatched. The CDR3 is made up of 14 amino acids. Germline values: CDR1 LNHDA, CDR2 SQIVND (reference sequence).